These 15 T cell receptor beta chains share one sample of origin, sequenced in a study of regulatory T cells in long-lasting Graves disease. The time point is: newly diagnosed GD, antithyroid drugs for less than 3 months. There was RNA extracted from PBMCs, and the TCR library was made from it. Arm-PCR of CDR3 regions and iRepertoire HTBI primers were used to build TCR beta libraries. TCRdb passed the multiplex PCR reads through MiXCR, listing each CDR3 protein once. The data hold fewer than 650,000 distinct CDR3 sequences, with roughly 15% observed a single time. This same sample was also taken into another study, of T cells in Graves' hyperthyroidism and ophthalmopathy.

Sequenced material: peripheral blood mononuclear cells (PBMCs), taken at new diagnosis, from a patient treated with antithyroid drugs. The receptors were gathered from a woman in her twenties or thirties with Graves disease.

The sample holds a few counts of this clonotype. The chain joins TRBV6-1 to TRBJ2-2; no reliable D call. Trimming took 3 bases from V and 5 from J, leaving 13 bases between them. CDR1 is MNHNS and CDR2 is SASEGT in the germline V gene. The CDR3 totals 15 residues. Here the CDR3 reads CASSDLMVATGELFF. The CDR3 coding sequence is TGTGCCAGCAGTGATCTAATGGTTGCTACCGGGGAGCTGTTTTTT.

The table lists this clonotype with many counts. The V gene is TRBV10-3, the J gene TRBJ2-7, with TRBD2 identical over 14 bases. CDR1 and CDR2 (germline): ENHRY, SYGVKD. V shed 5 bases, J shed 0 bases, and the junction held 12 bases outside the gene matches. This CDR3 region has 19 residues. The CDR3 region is CAISSSLGTSGSDSYEQYF. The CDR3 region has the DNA TGTGCCATCAGTTCGAGCCTCGGGACTAGCGGGAGTGACTCCTACGAGCAGTACTTC.

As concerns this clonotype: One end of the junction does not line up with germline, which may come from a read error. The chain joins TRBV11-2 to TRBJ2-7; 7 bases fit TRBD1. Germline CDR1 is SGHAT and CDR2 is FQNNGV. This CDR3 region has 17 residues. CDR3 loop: CASSQEVRDSHSYEQYF. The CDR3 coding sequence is TGCGCCAGCAGCCAAGAGGTGAGGGACAGCCATTCCTACGAGCAGTACTTC. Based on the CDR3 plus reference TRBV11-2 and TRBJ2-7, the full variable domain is EAGVAQSPRYKIIEKRQSVAFWCNPISGHATLYWYQQILGQGPKLLIQFQNNGVVDDSQLPKDRFSAERLKGVDSTLKIQPAKLEDSAVYLCASSQEVRDSHSYEQYFGPGTRLTVT.

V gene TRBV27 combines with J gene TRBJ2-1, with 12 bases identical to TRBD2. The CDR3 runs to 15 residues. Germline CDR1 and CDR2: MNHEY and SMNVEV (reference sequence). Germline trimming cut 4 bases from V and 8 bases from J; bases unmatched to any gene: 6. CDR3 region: CASSSSGRARDEQFF. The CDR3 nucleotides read TGTGCCAGCAGTTCTAGCGGGAGGGCGAGGGATGAGCAGTTCTTC.

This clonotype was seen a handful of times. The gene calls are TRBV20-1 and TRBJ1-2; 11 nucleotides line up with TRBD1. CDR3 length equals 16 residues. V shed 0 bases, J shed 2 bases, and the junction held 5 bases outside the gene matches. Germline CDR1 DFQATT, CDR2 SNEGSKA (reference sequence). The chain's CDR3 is CSARERGTGGNYGYTF. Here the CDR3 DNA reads TGCAGTGCTAGAGAGCGAGGGACAGGGGGAAACTATGGCTACACCTTC.

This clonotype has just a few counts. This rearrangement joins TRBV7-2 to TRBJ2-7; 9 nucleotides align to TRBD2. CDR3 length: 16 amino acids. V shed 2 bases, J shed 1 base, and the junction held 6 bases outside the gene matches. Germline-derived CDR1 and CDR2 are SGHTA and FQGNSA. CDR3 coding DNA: TGTGCCAGCAGCTTATTTAGTACTAGCGGGTCCTACGAGCAGTACTTC. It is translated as CASSLFSTSGSYEQYF.

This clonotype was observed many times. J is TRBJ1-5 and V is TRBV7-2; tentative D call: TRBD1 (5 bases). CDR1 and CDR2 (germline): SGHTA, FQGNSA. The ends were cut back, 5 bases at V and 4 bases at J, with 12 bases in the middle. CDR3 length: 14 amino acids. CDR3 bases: TGTGCCAGCAGCAAGGGGACGGTTAATCAGCCCCAGCATTTT. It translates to CASSKGTVNQPQHF.

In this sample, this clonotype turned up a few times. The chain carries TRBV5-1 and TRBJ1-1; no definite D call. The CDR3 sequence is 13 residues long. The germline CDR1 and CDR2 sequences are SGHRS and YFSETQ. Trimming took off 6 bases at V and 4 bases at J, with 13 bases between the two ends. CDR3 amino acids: CASKVAVVTEAFF. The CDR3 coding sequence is TGCGCCAGCAAGGTGGCAGTGGTCACTGAAGCTTTCTTT.

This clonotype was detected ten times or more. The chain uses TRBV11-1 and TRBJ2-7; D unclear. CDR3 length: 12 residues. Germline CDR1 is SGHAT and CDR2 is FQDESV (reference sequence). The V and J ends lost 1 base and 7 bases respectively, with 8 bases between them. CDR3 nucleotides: TGTGCCAGCAGCTTAGGAAGCTTTGAGCAGTACTTC. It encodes CASSLGSFEQYF.

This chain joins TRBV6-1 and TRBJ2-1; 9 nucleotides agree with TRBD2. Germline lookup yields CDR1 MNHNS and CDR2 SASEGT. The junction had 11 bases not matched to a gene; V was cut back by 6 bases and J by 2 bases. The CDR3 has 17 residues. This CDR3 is CASRDLAGTKTYNEQFF. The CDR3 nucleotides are TGTGCCAGCAGAGATCTAGCGGGGACAAAAACCTACAATGAGCAGTTCTTC.

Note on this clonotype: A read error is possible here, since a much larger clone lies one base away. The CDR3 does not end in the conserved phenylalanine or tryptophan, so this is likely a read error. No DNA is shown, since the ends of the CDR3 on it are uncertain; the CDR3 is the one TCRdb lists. CDR3 residues: CSARDTIYEQYL. This chain uses TRBV29-1 with TRBJ2-3; the table's D gene call, TRBD1, was not cross checked with the DNA. The CDR3 spans 12 residues, counting both ends. Germline-derived CDR1 and CDR2 are SQVTM and ANQGSEA.

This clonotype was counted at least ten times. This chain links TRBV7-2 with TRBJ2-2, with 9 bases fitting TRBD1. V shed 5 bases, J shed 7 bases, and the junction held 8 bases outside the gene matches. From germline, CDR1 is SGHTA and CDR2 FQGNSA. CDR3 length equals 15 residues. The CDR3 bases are TGTGCCAGCAGCCCGGGGGACAGGGTGCGCGGGGAGCTGTTTTTT. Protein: CASSPGDRVRGELFF.

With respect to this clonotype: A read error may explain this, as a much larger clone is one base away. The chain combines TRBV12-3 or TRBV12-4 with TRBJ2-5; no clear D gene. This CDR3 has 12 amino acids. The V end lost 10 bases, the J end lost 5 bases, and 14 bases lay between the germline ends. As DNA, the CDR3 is TGTGCCACCCCGACCACCTGGGAGACCCAGTACTTC. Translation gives CATPTTWETQYF.

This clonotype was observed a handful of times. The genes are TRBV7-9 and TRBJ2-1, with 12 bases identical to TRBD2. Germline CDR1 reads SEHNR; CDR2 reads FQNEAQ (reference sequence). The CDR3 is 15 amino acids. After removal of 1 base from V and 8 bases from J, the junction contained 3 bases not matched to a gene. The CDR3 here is CASSLGLAGEDEQFF. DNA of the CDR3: TGTGCCAGCAGCTTAGGACTAGCGGGAGAGGATGAGCAGTTCTTC.

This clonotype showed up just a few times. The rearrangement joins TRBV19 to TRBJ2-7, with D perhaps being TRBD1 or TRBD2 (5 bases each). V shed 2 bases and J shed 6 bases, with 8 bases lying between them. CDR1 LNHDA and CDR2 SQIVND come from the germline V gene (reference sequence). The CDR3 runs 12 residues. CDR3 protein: CASSIRGGEQYF. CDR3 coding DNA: TGTGCCAGTAGTATACGGGGCGGCGAGCAGTACTTC.